This T cell receptor beta chain was obtained from a study of blood T cell repertoires in COVID-19. Original handling: Reference gene primer amplification yielded estimated nucleated cell counts. Sequenced by immunoSEQ multiplex PCR; TCRdb stores in-frame clones only, minus some. V and J calls and clone size are given by that table; D and trimming were obtained from the DNA. The sample lists approximately 280,000 clones, roughly 90% seen once, with approximately 4.2% in the top ten. The CDR3 has 16 amino acids. The V end lost 2 bases, the J end lost 6 bases, and 17 bases lay between the germline ends. Germline CDR1 GTSNPN, CDR2 SVGIG (reference sequence).

Material: peripheral blood. This chain uses TRBV30 with TRBJ1-6; TRBD1 is a possible D gene (6 bases). The source is a man aged 40-55 years with acute or convalescent COVID-19. The CDR3 sequence is CAWSSAPGDGNSPLHF. In DNA form, the CDR3 reads TGTGCCTGGAGTTCCGCCCCAGGGGATGGTAATTCACCCCTCCACTTT.